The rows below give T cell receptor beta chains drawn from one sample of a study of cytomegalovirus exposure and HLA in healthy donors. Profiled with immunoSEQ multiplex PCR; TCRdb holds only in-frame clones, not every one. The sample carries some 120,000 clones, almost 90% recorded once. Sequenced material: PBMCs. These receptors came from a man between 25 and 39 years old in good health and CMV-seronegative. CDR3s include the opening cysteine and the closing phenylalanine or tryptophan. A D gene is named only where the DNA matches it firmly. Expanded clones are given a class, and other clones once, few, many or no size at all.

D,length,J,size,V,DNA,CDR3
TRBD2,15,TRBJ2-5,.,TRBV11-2,TGTGCCAGCAGCCTTAGCGGGAGAACATTAGAGACCCAGTACTTC,CASSLSGRTLETQYF
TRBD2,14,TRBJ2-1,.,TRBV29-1,TGCAGCGTTGTTGGTTCCGGGAGGAAGGGTGAGCAGTTCTTC,CSVVGSGRKGEQFF
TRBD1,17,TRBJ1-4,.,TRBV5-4,TGTGCCAGCAGCTGGACCGGGACAGGGGAAATGGGTGAAAAACTGTTTTTT,CASSWTGTGEMGEKLFF
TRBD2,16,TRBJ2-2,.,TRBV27,TGTGCCAGCAGTTTGGTAGCGGGGATGAACACCGGGGAGCTGTTTTTT,CASSLVAGMNTGELFF
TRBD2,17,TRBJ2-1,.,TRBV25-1,TGTGCCAGCAGTGAGGCCAGCGGGAGGGCCCGAGACAATGAGCAGTTCTTC,CASSEASGRARDNEQFF
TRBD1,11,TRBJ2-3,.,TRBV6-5,TGTGCCAGCTCTACAGGGGACAGGGAGAATTTT,CASSTGDRENF
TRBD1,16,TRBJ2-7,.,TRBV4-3,TGCGCCAGCAGCCAAGATAGACAGGGGCACTCCTACGAGCAGTACTTC,CASSQDRQGHSYEQYF
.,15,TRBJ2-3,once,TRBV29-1,TGCAGCGCCCCTAGGCCTACCTTTAGCACAGATACGCAGTATTTT,CSAPRPTFSTDTQYF
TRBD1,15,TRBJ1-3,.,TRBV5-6,TGTGCCAGCAGCTCACAGGGGACCTCTGGAAACACCATATATTTT,CASSSQGTSGNTIYF
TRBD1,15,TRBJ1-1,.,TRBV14,TGTGCCAGCAGCCAAGGGGAACAGGGGCTACCTGAAGCTTTCTTT,CASSQGEQGLPEAFF
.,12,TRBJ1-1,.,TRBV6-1,TGTGCCAGCACCCCAAGGGGTGGTGAAGCTTTCTTT,CASTPRGGEAFF
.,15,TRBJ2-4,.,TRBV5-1,TGCGCCAGCAGCCAGGACAGTGCTACCAAAAACATTCAGTACTTC,CASSQDSATKNIQYF
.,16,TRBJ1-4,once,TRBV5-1,TGCGCCAGCAGCACTGGAGGGATTGCAACTAATGAAAAACTGTTTTTT,CASSTGGIATNEKLFF
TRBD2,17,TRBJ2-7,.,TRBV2,TGTGCCAGCAGTGCCCGCTGGCTTAGCGGGAGGGCGGACGAGCAGTACTTC,CASSARWLSGRADEQYF
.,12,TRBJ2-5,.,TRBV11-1,TGTGCCAGCAGCCCAGAGGGCGAGACCCAGTACTTC,CASSPEGETQYF
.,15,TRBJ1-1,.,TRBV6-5,TGTGCCAGCATTGGCAGGTACCTTATGAACACTGAAGCTTTCTTT,CASIGRYLMNTEAFF
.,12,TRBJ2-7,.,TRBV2,TGTGCCAGCAGCAAGGAGGGCTACGAGCAGTACTTC,CASSKEGYEQYF
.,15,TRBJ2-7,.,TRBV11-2,TGTGCCAGCAGCTTAGTTCGCCAGGGCTCCTACGAGCAGTACTTC,CASSLVRQGSYEQYF
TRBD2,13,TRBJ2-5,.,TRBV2,TGTGCCGGTCAAGCGGGAGAAAGGGAGACCCAGTACTTC,CAGQAGERETQYF
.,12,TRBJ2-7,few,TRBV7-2,TGTGCCAGCAGCCCACTTTTGGGTCCTCGAGGATTC,CASSPLLGPRGF
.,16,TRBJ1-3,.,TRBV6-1,TGTGCCAGCAGCGAAGCTCTAGTTGACTCTGGAAACACCATATATTTT,CASSEALVDSGNTIYF
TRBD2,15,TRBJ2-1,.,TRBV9,TGTGCCAGCAGCTCGGGACTAGCGGGAGACAATGAGCAGTTCTTC,CASSSGLAGDNEQFF
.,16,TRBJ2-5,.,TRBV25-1,TGTGCCAGCAGCCAAGACTATTCAGGAGAATGGGGGACCCAGTACTTC,CASSQDYSGEWGTQYF
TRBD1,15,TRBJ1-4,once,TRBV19,TGTGCCAGTAGTACCCCGGGACAGGGAGGTGAAAAACTGTTTTTT,CASSTPGQGGEKLFF
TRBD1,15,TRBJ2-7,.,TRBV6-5,TGTGCCAGCAGTTCTACAGGGGGCTATACTTACGAGCAGTACTTC,CASSSTGGYTYEQYF
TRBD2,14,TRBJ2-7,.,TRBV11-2,TGTGCCAGCAGCCGCGCTAGCGGGAGCTACGAGCAGTACTTC,CASSRASGSYEQYF
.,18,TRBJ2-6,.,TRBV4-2,TGTGCCAGCAGCCATGAAGGGGTCCTGGGCTCTGGGGCCAACGTCCTGACTTTC,CASSHEGVLGSGANVLTF
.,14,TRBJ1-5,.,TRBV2,TGTGCCAGCGCCGAACAGGGTCTCAATCAGCCCCAGCATTTT,CASAEQGLNQPQHF
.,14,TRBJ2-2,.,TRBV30,TGTGCCTGGAGTCGGACAGATAACACCGGGGAGCTGTTTTTT,CAWSRTDNTGELFF
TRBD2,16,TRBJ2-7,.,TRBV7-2,TGTGCCAGCAGCTTAGATATCCCTAGCGGATCCTACGAGCAGTACTTC,CASSLDIPSGSYEQYF
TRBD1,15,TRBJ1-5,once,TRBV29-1,TGCAGCGTACAGGGGGAACAGGGGGCCATTCAGCCCCAGCATTTT,CSVQGEQGAIQPQHF
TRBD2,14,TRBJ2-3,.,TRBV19,TGTGCCTCCATGACTAGCGGGAGAAAGGATACGCAGTATTTT,CASMTSGRKDTQYF
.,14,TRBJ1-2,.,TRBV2,TGTGCCAGCAGTCCGGACGGAGGTGGGTATGGCTACACCTTC,CASSPDGGGYGYTF
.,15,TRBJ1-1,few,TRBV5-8,TGTGCCAGCAGCTTGTACAGAGTATTGAACACTGAAGCTTTCTTT,CASSLYRVLNTEAFF
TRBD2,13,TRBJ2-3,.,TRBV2,TGTGCCATCAGGACTAGGGGCACAGATACGCAGTATTTT,CAIRTRGTDTQYF
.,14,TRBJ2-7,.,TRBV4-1,TGCGCCAGCAGCCAAGAAAACAGGGACTACGAGCAGTACTTC,CASSQENRDYEQYF